A selection of T cell receptor beta chains follows, all from one sample in a study of T cells in Graves' hyperthyroidism and ophthalmopathy. TCRdb re-called the multiplex PCR reads with MiXCR, one entry per CDR3 protein. This table holds 300,000 to 500,000 distinct CDR3 sequences, around an eighth found once. The sequenced sample consisted of blood. The receptors were gathered from a man aged 45-60 years with Graves' ophthalmopathy. The CDR3 runs from the conserved cysteine through the conserved F or W. A D gene is named only where the DNA matches it firmly. The size field is filled for only some rows; it gives once, few, many or a size class.

clone size	D gene	V gene	J gene	CDR3 DNA	CDR3 protein
-	-	TRBV10-2	TRBJ2-7	TGCGCCAGCAGTGAGTCTTCTGCCTACGAGCAGTACTTC	CASSESSAYEQYF
-	TRBD2	TRBV19	TRBJ2-7	TGTGCCAGTAGCCCGGGGCTAGCGGGATTCGAGCAGTACTTC	CASSPGLAGFEQYF
many	-	TRBV20-1	TRBJ1-1	TGCAGTGCAACTCGCGACTACAACACTGAAGCTTTCTTT	CSATRDYNTEAFF
-	TRBD2	TRBV5-1	TRBJ2-5	TGCGCCAGCAGCTTGGTCGGGGGGAGGGCCGTCGAGACCCAGTACTTC	CASSLVGGRAVETQYF
many	TRBD2	TRBV20-1	TRBJ2-3	TGCAGTGCTGGCCTCGGACTAGCGGGGGACTTATCAGATACGCAGTATTTT	CSAGLGLAGDLSDTQYF
few	TRBD1	TRBV5-4	TRBJ1-1	TGTGCCAGCAGCTTGGTCGGCAGGGGGGACACTGAAGCTTTCTTT	CASSLVGRGDTEAFF
-	-	TRBV29-1	TRBJ2-1	TGCACGGGATTAACCAACAATGAGCAGTTCTTC	CTGLTNNEQFF
-	TRBD2	TRBV4-2	TRBJ2-2	TGTGCCAGCAGCCAATTCACTAGCGGGAGAACCGGGGAGCTGTTTTTT	CASSQFTSGRTGELFF
many	TRBD2	TRBV27	TRBJ2-7	TGTGCCAGCAGTTTGTTACTACGGGTACGGGAGGGGCCCTACGAGCAGTACTTC	CASSLLLRVREGPYEQYF
few	TRBD1	TRBV5-4	TRBJ2-5	TGTGCCAGCAGCCCCGGGACAGGGAGGCAAGAGACCCAGTACTTC	CASSPGTGRQETQYF
many	TRBD2	TRBV20-1	TRBJ2-7	TGCAGTGCTAGAGACCCTAGCGGCAAACATGGAGAGCAGTACTTC	CSARDPSGKHGEQYF
many	-	TRBV2	TRBJ2-5	TGTGCCAGCAGTGAAAAGGGGTTTGGGCAGACCCAGTACTTC	CASSEKGFGQTQYF
many	TRBD1	TRBV6-5	TRBJ2-7	TGTGCCAGCAGTTACTCGGGGACAGTACTTTCCTACGAGCAGTACTTC	CASSYSGTVLSYEQYF
many	-	TRBV30	TRBJ1-5	TGTGCCTGGAGTAGAGGGGTTGGCAATCAGCCCCAGCATTTT	CAWSRGVGNQPQHF
many	TRBD2	TRBV13	TRBJ2-2	TGTGCCAGCAGCAGACTAGCGCTGAACACCGGGGAGCTGTTTTTT	CASSRLALNTGELFF
-	TRBD1	TRBV19	TRBJ2-3	TGTGCCAGTACTCGGACAGGGGGGTCATGGGATACGCAGTATTTT	CASTRTGGSWDTQYF
many	-	TRBV12-3/TRBV12-4	TRBJ1-3	TGTGCCAGCACCCCGACACACGGAAACACCATATATTTT	CASTPTHGNTIYF
many	TRBD1	TRBV7-9	TRBJ1-1	TGTGCCAGCAGCCCCCGACAGGGACCCAACACTGAAGCTTTCTTT	CASSPRQGPNTEAFF
few	TRBD2	TRBV7-9	TRBJ2-1	TGTGCCAGCAGCTTAGTGTCACTAGCGGGAGGTGAGCAGTTCTTC	CASSLVSLAGGEQFF
-	-	TRBV5-6	TRBJ2-7	TGTGCCAGCAGCTTGAACAGGATCTCCTACGAGCAGTACTTC	CASSLNRISYEQYF
many	-	TRBV19	TRBJ1-1	TGTGCCAGTAGTATTACAGGGTTGCGCACTGAAGCTTTCTTT	CASSITGLRTEAFF
many	TRBD1	TRBV20-1	TRBJ1-4	TGCAGTGCTAGAGATCACAGGGGAAACGAAAAACTGTTTTTT	CSARDHRGNEKLFF
many	-	TRBV18	TRBJ1-1	TGTGCCAGCTCATACCCGGGGGACACTGAAGCTTTCTTT	CASSYPGDTEAFF
many	TRBD2	TRBV20-1	TRBJ2-7	TGCAGTGCTAGCAGCGCCTTGCTAGCGGGAACCTCCTACGAGCAGTACTTC	CSASSALLAGTSYEQYF
many	TRBD2	TRBV5-1	TRBJ2-3	TGCGCCAGCAGCCCCGGACTAGCGGGAGGATTCACAGATACGCAGTATTTT	CASSPGLAGGFTDTQYF
many	TRBD1	TRBV20-1	TRBJ2-3	TGCAGTGCTAGAGATTTGGCAGGGGGCTCCTACACAGATACGCAGTATTTT	CSARDLAGGSYTDTQYF
-	-	TRBV29-1	TRBJ2-2	TGCAGCGTTGCGTGGACTGCCGGGGAGCTGTTTTTT	CSVAWTAGELFF
few	-	TRBV10-2	TRBJ2-7	TGCGCCAGCACCCGACAGAGCTCCTACGAGCAGTACTTC	CASTRQSSYEQYF
once	-	TRBV6-1	TRBJ1-5	TGTGCCAGCAGTGAAACCCCGAGGAGGCAGCCCCAGCATTTT	CASSETPRRQPQHF
-	-	TRBV19	TRBJ1-5	TGTGCCAGTAGCTTGACGACGGCTTATAGCAATCAGCCCCAGCATTTT	CASSLTTAYSNQPQHF
many	-	TRBV28	TRBJ1-2	TGTGCCAGCAGTCCGGGCAGGGCGAATGGCTACACCTTC	CASSPGRANGYTF
many	TRBD2	TRBV28	TRBJ2-7	TGTGCCAGCACGCGGACTAGCGGGAGTCCCCGCCACTTC	CASTRTSGSPRHF
few	TRBD2	TRBV3-1	TRBJ2-3	TGTGCCAGCAGCGAAGGGGCGGGAGCGGGCACAGATACGCAGTATTTT	CASSEGAGAGTDTQYF
few	-	TRBV6-2/TRBV6-3	TRBJ2-7	TGTGCCAGCAGTTACTCGAGCGAGGCCGAGCAGTACTTC	CASSYSSEAEQYF
few	TRBD1	TRBV5-1	TRBJ1-6	TGCGCCAGCAGCCTAGGGACAGGAAGATATAATTCACCCCTCCACTTT	CASSLGTGRYNSPLHF
few	TRBD1	TRBV12-3/TRBV12-4	TRBJ1-2	TGTGCCAGCAGGGGCGGAGACAGGGGGAATGGCTACACCTTC	CASRGGDRGNGYTF
-	-	TRBV19	TRBJ2-2	TGTGCCAGTACCGGTGTCGGTCAGACGACCGGGGAGCTGTTTTTT	CASTGVGQTTGELFF
many	TRBD2	TRBV5-1	TRBJ2-1	TGCGCCAGCAGCTTGCGGACTAGCGGGAAAAACAATGAGCAGTTCTTC	CASSLRTSGKNNEQFF
few	-	TRBV19	TRBJ2-2	TGTGCCAGTAGTGAAACACTAGGGACCGGGGAGCTGTTTTTT	CASSETLGTGELFF
-	-	TRBV24-1	TRBJ2-3	TGTGCCACCAGTGATTTGACGGGACAATACACAGATACGCAGTATTTT	CATSDLTGQYTDTQYF
many	TRBD1	TRBV12-3/TRBV12-4	TRBJ1-4	TGTGCCAGCAGCCGGGGACAGGGGGCGACGGCTAATGAAAAACTGTTTTTT	CASSRGQGATANEKLFF
many	-	TRBV6-5	TRBJ2-7	TGTGCCAGCAAACAGGCAGGATCCTACGAGCAGTACTTC	CASKQAGSYEQYF